This T cell receptor beta chain was identified in a study of cytomegalovirus exposure and HLA in healthy donors. PCR employed 60 Vbeta and 13 Jbeta primers. The method was immunoSEQ multiplex PCR; TCRdb's version includes in-frame clones alone and lacks a portion of them. This table holds some 200,000 clones, 82% found once. V was clipped by 8 bases and J by 5 bases, with 15 bases between them. Per germline, CDR1 MDHEN and CDR2 SYDVKM. The CDR3 loop spans 13 amino acids. This chain uses TRBV28 with TRBJ1-2, with D uncertain. This clonotype was sampled from a woman between 18 and 30 years old in good health and CMV-seronegative. Sequencing used PBMCs. The CDR3 DNA follows: TGTGCCAGCGGAGCGGAGTCTAGTTATGGCTACACCTTC. It yields the protein CASGAESSYGYTF.